This T cell receptor beta chain emerged from a study of blood T cell repertoires in COVID-19. Study as a whole: COVID-19 samples collected from the United States, Italy and Spain covered acute and convalescent phases. PBMCs, B-cell-depleted T cells, or T cells provided the cDNA or gDNA that made up the material.

V lost 0 bases to trimming and J lost 0 bases, with 15 bases between them. The CDR3 consists of 17 residues. The germline V gene encodes CDR1 GTSNPN and CDR2 SVGIG (reference sequence). Assay used: immunoSEQ multiplex PCR; TCRdb lists only in-frame clones, some missing. The sample lists about 400,000 clones, roughly 90% occurring once. Participants, about 18 to 90 years old, spanned around 25 US areas. Participants reported their clinical history, and cohort assignment relied on those reports. Sequenced material: PBMCs or T cells enriched from blood (not recorded which). The source is a woman aged 25 to 39 with acute COVID-19. This chain connects TRBV30 to TRBJ2-1; possibly TRBD2 for D (7 bases). CDR3 coding DNA: TGTGCCTGGAGTGTGTCCGGGGGGCTGCTCTCCTACAATGAGCAGTTCTTC. It yields the protein CAWSVSGGLLSYNEQFF.